The 19 T cell receptor beta chains reported below all come from one sample, sequenced in a study of CD8+CD57+ T cells in acquired aplastic anemia. Genomic DNA, serving as template, underwent TCR beta VDJ and CDR3 profiling. TCRdb analysed the reads with MiXCR anew, one entry per CDR3 protein. The sample shows about 170,000 distinct CDR3 sequences, roughly 45% of them seen only once. Sequenced input: sorted CD4+, CD8+, or CD8+CD57+ T cells (not recorded which) from PBMCs. Receptors originate from a human donor in good health.

The V gene is TRBV24-1, the J gene TRBJ2-5; TRBD1 matches at 8 bases. The ends lost 4 bases at V and 4 bases at J; junction bases unmatched: 7. CDR1 is KGHDR and CDR2 is SFDVKD in the germline V gene. The CDR3 length is 15 residues. CDR3: CATSDPGQGGETQYF. The CDR3 region has the DNA TGTGCCACCAGTGACCCCGGACAGGGTGGAGAGACCCAGTACTTC.

The table lists this clonotype with a few counts. This rearrangement joins TRBV24-1 to TRBJ1-1; D gene uncertain. Germline V gene data show CDR1 as KGHDR and CDR2 as SFDVKD. The CDR3 totals 11 residues. V dropped 3 bases and J dropped 11 bases, with 9 bases sitting between them. CDR3 residues: CATSDRRSAFF. The CDR3 bases are TGTGCCACCAGTGATCGCCGCTCGGCTTTCTTT.

As concerns this clonotype: In this CDR3 the conserved last residue, phenylalanine or tryptophan, is missing, so a read error is likely. This chain connects TRBV25-1 to TRBJ1-6; no clear D gene. This CDR3 contains 14 residues. V lost 9 bases, J lost 6 bases, and 15 bases lay in between. The germline V gene has CDR1 MGHDK and CDR2 SYGVNS. DNA of the CDR3: TGTGCCAGTAGTTCTCTAGGGATTAATTCACCCCTCCACTCT. It yields the protein CASSSLGINSPLHS.

This clonotype was picked up a small number of times. The J gene is TRBJ2-1, the V gene TRBV20-1; 12 nucleotides match TRBD2. CDR3 length equals 20 residues. Trimming removed 1 base from V and 2 bases from J; junction bases left unmatched: 15. In germline, CDR1 is DFQATT, CDR2 SNEGSKA (reference sequence). CDR3 bases: TGCAGTGCTAGAGTTCCTAGCGGGGGGGCCCGTCGTCTTCCCTACAATGAGCAGTTCTTC. Translated: CSARVPSGGARRLPYNEQFF.

This clonotype was picked up many times. V and J are TRBV6-1 and TRBJ1-5, with D perhaps matching TRBD1 (5 bases). Trimming took 6 bases from V and 1 from J, leaving 10 bases between them. The CDR3 spans 14 residues. CDR1 MNHNS and CDR2 SASEGT come from the germline V gene. The CDR3 sequence: CASSTGTSNQPQHF. The CDR3 region has the DNA TGTGCCAGCAGCACCGGGACGAGCAATCAGCCCCAGCATTTT.

The V and J genes are TRBV20-1 and TRBJ1-2; no reliable D call. The CDR3 runs 12 residues. Germline V CDR1 and CDR2: DFQATT, SNEGSKA (reference sequence). With 4 bases removed from V and 8 bases from J, the gap between germline ends came to 14 bases. CDR3 DNA sequence: TGCAGTGCTACAGGCGACCAGATCGGCTACACCTTC. Protein sequence: CSATGDQIGYTF.

The chain has TRBV7-2 and TRBJ2-7; tentatively, D is TRBD2 (5 bases). Looked up from germline, CDR1 is SGHTA and CDR2 is FQGNSA. V lost 5 bases and J lost 3, with 11 bases in between. This CDR3 has 13 residues. The CDR3 bases are TGTGCCAGCAGCCCACGACGGGGCTACGAGCAGTACTTC. This translates into CASSPRRGYEQYF.

The CDR3 DNA reads as TGTGCCAGCAGCGTAGTCCCGACGGGGGCCACAGATACGCAGTATTTT. Translation gives CASSVVPTGATDTQYF. The J gene is TRBJ2-3, the V gene TRBV9; D tentatively fits TRBD1 or TRBD2 (6 bases each). The V end was cut by 0 bases, the J end by 2 bases, with 13 bases between. The CDR3 runs to 16 residues. CDR1 SGDLS and CDR2 YYNGEE come from the germline V gene.

The J gene is TRBJ2-7, the V gene TRBV20-1; 7 bases line up with TRBD1. Germline V gene lookup returns CDR1 DFQATT and CDR2 SNEGSKA (reference sequence). The CDR3 covers 16 residues. Trimming removed 3 bases from V and 0 bases from J; junction bases left unmatched: 11. For the CDR3, the DNA is TGCAGTGCTAGGACAAGTAGGGGGCACCGCTCCTACGAGCAGTACTTC. Its protein is CSARTSRGHRSYEQYF.

The chain couples TRBV4-1 to TRBJ1-1; D is undetermined. Germline CDR1 and CDR2: MGHRA and YSYEKL. The CDR3 loop spans 17 amino acids. The V and J ends lost 0 bases and 8 bases respectively, with 22 bases between them. CDR3 bases: TGCGCCAGCAGCCAAGAGAGAAGATTGAAGCAAACTACCGAAGCTTTCTTT. Translating gives CASSQERRLKQTTEAFF.

This clonotype was observed many times. V gene TRBV7-6 combines with J gene TRBJ2-7, with D perhaps assigned TRBD1 or TRBD2 (5 bases each). This CDR3 comprises 13 residues. The ends were cut back, 5 bases at V and 3 bases at J, with 11 bases in the middle. CDR1 is SGHVS, CDR2 FNYEAQ, per germline. The CDR3 bases are TGTGCCAGCAGCCCTAGCCAGGGCTACGAGCAGTACTTC. This codes for CASSPSQGYEQYF.

This clonotype was recorded at least ten times. This sequence joins TRBV5-1 and TRBJ1-4; perhaps TRBD1 as D (6 bases). Germline CDR1 is SGHRS and CDR2 is YFSETQ. The CDR3 has 15 residues. V was clipped by 0 bases and J by 6 bases, with 12 bases between them. The chain's CDR3 is CASSLAGTLHEKLFF. In DNA, the CDR3 is TGCGCCAGCAGCTTGGCCGGGACATTACATGAAAAACTGTTTTTT. Supplemented by reference TRBV5-1 and TRBJ1-4, the full variable domain reads KAGVTQTPRYLIKTRGQQVTLSCSPISGHRSVSWYQQTPGQGLQFLFEYFSETQRNKGNFPGRFSGRQFSNSRSEMNVSTLELGDSALYLCASSLAGTLHEKLFFGSGTQLSVL.

This clonotype was observed a few times. The V and J genes are TRBV11-1 and TRBJ2-3; no clear D gene. This CDR3 has 15 amino acids. Germline-derived CDR1 and CDR2 are SGHAT and FQDESV (reference sequence). The V gene lost 2 bases and the J gene lost 3 bases, with 12 bases spanning the gap. The CDR3 DNA is TGTGCCAGCAGCTTACCAGGTTCGCTGACAGATACGCAGTATTTT. This gives the protein CASSLPGSLTDTQYF. The whole variable domain, remainder taken from reference TRBV11-1 and TRBJ2-3, is EAEVAQSPRYKITEKSQAVAFWCDPISGHATLYWYRQILGQGPELLVQFQDESVVDDSQLPKDRFSAERLKGVDSTLKIQPAELGDSAMYLCASSLPGSLTDTQYFGPGTRLTVL.

This clonotype was counted ten times or more. The rearrangement joins TRBV29-1 to TRBJ2-6; 7 bases fit TRBD1. The trim removed 6 bases at V and 0 bases at J, leaving 8 bases unmatched. CDR1 and CDR2 (germline): SQVTM, ANQGSEA. The CDR3 extends over 16 amino acids. The CDR3 DNA sequence: TGCAGCGTGTATCAGGGACAGCCCTCTGGGGCCAACGTCCTGACTTTC. As protein: CSVYQGQPSGANVLTF.

This clonotype was counted ten times or more. The chain recombines TRBV24-1 with TRBJ2-1; 9 bases fit TRBD2. Per germline, CDR1 KGHDR and CDR2 SFDVKD. The CDR3 is 17 amino acids. With 1 base clipped from V and 0 bases from J, the junction kept 3 bases outside the gene matches. DNA of the CDR3: TGTGCCACCAGTGATTTAAGCGGGGGGAGCTCCTACAATGAGCAGTTCTTC. Translation gives CATSDLSGGSSYNEQFF.

This clonotype appeared many times. This chain connects TRBV5-1 to TRBJ2-7; no clear D gene. CDR3 length equals 13 residues. CDR1 SGHRS and CDR2 YFSETQ come from the germline V gene. The V and J ends lost 1 base and 0 bases respectively, with 5 bases between them. DNA for the CDR3: TGCGCCAGCAGCTTGTTTACCTCCTACGAGCAGTACTTC. This encodes CASSLFTSYEQYF. Filled out from reference TRBV5-1 and TRBJ2-7, the complete variable domain reads KAGVTQTPRYLIKTRGQQVTLSCSPISGHRSVSWYQQTPGQGLQFLFEYFSETQRNKGNFPGRFSGRQFSNSRSEMNVSTLELGDSALYLCASSLFTSYEQYFGPGTRLTVT.

This clonotype has a count of ten or more. The chain employs TRBV7-9 and TRBJ1-2; D gene uncertain. Germline V CDR1 and CDR2: SEHNR, FQNEAQ (reference sequence). CDR3 length: 14 amino acids. Trimming cost V 2 bases and J 4 bases, with 11 bases left between them. This CDR3 is CASSLTQATYGYTF. The CDR3 DNA sequence: TGTGCCAGCAGCTTAACGCAGGCGACCTATGGCTACACCTTC.

By share, this clonotype ranks as medium-sized. The chain joins TRBV7-9 to TRBJ1-3; D uncertain. Germline-derived CDR1 and CDR2 are SEHNR and FQNEAQ (reference sequence). The CDR3 runs to 11 residues. Trimming took off 10 bases at V and 3 bases at J, with 7 bases between the two ends. This chain's CDR3 is CANGFGNTIYF. Here the CDR3 DNA reads TGTGCCAACGGCTTTGGAAACACCATATATTTT.

This chain uses TRBV27 with TRBJ2-7; D gene ambiguous. This CDR3 comprises 15 residues. The ends were cut back, 2 bases at V and 1 base at J, with 12 bases in the middle. Germline CDR1 reads MNHEY; CDR2 reads SMNVEV (reference sequence). The CDR3, as DNA: TGTGCCAGCAGTTTAGGTCGGATACAGTCCTACGAGCAGTACTTC. This translates into CASSLGRIQSYEQYF.